These 13 T cell receptor beta chains were sequenced from one sample in a study of identical twins. TCRdb reprocessed the 5' RACE reads with MiXCR, giving one entry per CDR3 protein. The table includes around 490,000 distinct CDR3 sequences, approximately 20% detected once. In addition, the sample was reused for a study of yellow fever vaccine responses in identical twins.

The sample taken for sequencing was CD4+ T cells sorted from blood. The receptors were gathered from a woman between 18 and 29 years old in good health.

This chain links TRBV7-9 with TRBJ2-1; a possible D gene is TRBD2 (6 bases). CDR3 length: 14 amino acids. Trimming cost V 2 bases and J 12 bases, with 17 bases left between them. Germline lookup yields CDR1 SEHNR and CDR2 FQNEAQ (reference sequence). CDR3 DNA sequence: TGTGCCAGCAGCTTAAGTGGGGTAGTCGGGGGGCAGTTCTTC. This gives the protein CASSLSGVVGGQFF. The full variable domain, rest sourced from reference TRBV7-9 and TRBJ2-1, is DTGVSQNPRHKITKRGQNVTFRCDPISEHNRLYWYRQTLGQGPEFLTYFQNEAQLEKSRLLSDRFSAERPKGSFSTLEIQRTEQGDSAMYLCASSLSGVVGGQFFGPGTRLTVL.

J is TRBJ2-1 and V is TRBV7-9; tentative D call: TRBD1 (5 bases). The CDR3 is 12 amino acids. V lost 5 bases to trimming and J lost 8 bases, with 10 bases between them. Germline CDR1 SEHNR, CDR2 FQNEAQ (reference sequence). The CDR3 sequence is CASSPTEDEQFF. The CDR3 DNA sequence: TGTGCCAGCAGCCCGACAGAGGATGAGCAGTTCTTC.

This clonotype appeared a few times. The chain uses TRBV4-1 and TRBJ2-3; 14 positions match TRBD2. CDR3 length: 18 amino acids. With 2 bases clipped from V and 5 bases from J, the junction kept 9 bases outside the gene matches. CDR1 and CDR2 from the germline V gene are MGHRA and YSYEKL. The CDR3, as DNA: TGCGCCAGCAGCCAATCTGGACTAGCGGGGGGCGGGGGAGATACGCAGTATTTT. As protein: CASSQSGLAGGGGDTQYF.

The chain carries TRBV10-3 and TRBJ1-3; perhaps TRBD1 as D (6 bases). This CDR3 comprises 17 residues. Deletions cut 2 bases from V and 4 bases from J, with 18 bases between. Germline values: CDR1 ENHRY, CDR2 SYGVKD. CDR3 sequence: CAISEGGPPPWGNTIYF. In DNA form, the CDR3 reads TGTGCCATCAGTGAGGGGGGGCCACCCCCGTGGGGAAACACCATATATTTT.

The chain joins TRBV28 to TRBJ2-5; 8 bases are a match to TRBD2. CDR1 is MDHEN and CDR2 is SYDVKM in the germline V gene. The length of the CDR3 is 14 residues. V trimming: 4 bases; J trimming: 5 bases; junction bases outside the gene matches: 6. Here the CDR3 reads CASSSPGTRETQYF. The CDR3 DNA follows: TGTGCCAGCAGTTCTCCCGGGACTAGGGAGACCCAGTACTTC.

This clonotype was found a few times. V and J are TRBV2 and TRBJ2-7; unclear D gene. The V end lost 4 bases, the J end lost 3 bases, and 4 bases lay between the germline ends. The CDR3 runs 11 residues. The V gene's germline CDR1 is SNHLY and CDR2 FYNNEI. CDR3 sequence (DNA): TGTGCCAGCAGTGGGGACTACGAGCAGTACGTC. Translation gives CASSGDYEQYV.

V is TRBV20-1 and J is TRBJ2-5; no firm D call. There are 12 residues in the CDR3. CDR1 is DFQATT and CDR2 is SNEGSKA in the germline V gene (reference sequence). CDR3 coding DNA: TGCAGCAGCATGGCTAGACAAGAGACCCAGTACTTC. Translation gives CSSMARQETQYF.

The rearrangement joins TRBV10-3 to TRBJ2-3, with D perhaps matching TRBD2 (5 bases). Germline V gene sequence: CDR1 ENHRY, CDR2 SYGVKD. This CDR3 comprises 16 residues. Trimming removed 1 base from V and 0 bases from J, with 11 bases in between. The CDR3 DNA follows: TGTGCCATCAGTGAGTTAACGGGCGGGAGCACAGATACGCAGTATTTT. Translating gives CAISELTGGSTDTQYF.

J is TRBJ2-5 and V is TRBV4-1, with TRBD1 identical over 8 bases. This CDR3 spans 15 amino acids. Germline V gene lookup returns CDR1 MGHRA and CDR2 YSYEKL. The V gene end was trimmed by 4 bases and the J gene end by 5 bases; junction bases not matched to a gene: 9. CDR3 DNA sequence: TGCGCCAGCAGCCCGCCAACAGGGGGGAGGGAGACCCAGTACTTC. This translates into CASSPPTGGRETQYF.

This clonotype was found a few times. The genes are TRBV29-1 and TRBJ2-1; 13 bases match TRBD2. In germline, CDR1 is SQVTM, CDR2 ANQGSEA. V trimming: 3 bases; J trimming: 10 bases; junction bases outside the gene matches: 6. The CDR3 contains 14 residues. In DNA, the CDR3 is TGCAGCGTTGAGCCCGGGACTAGCGGGGAGGAGCAGTTCTTC. Translating it yields CSVEPGTSGEEQFF.

The genes are TRBV3-1 and TRBJ2-7; weak D call: TRBD2 (5 bases). This CDR3 contains 16 residues. Germline loops: CDR1 LGHDT, CDR2 YNNKEL (reference sequence). The germline V and J ends were trimmed by 5 bases and 7 bases, with 24 bases remaining between them. The CDR3 DNA sequence: TGTGCCAGCAGCTCGACGAACTTTCAACGCCCGGGGGAGCAGTACTTC. Translation: CASSSTNFQRPGEQYF.

The CDR3: CASSFGTMNTEAFF. CDR3 in DNA: TGCGCCAGCAGCTTCGGTACCATGAACACTGAAGCTTTCTTT. The chain employs TRBV5-1 and TRBJ1-1; D not resolved. The CDR3 is 14 amino acids. V lost 2 bases and J lost 0, with 8 bases in between. CDR1 is SGHRS and CDR2 is YFSETQ in the germline V gene.

This clonotype has more than one count but fewer than ten. The J gene is TRBJ2-7, the V gene TRBV12-3 or TRBV12-4; D unresolved. V lost 2 bases, J lost 2 bases, and 10 bases lay in between. The CDR3 runs 14 residues. The CDR3 DNA reads TGTGCCAGCAGTTTACCCCGAGAAGCCTACGAGCAGTACGTC. Translated, it gives CASSLPREAYEQYV.